Listed below are T cell receptor beta chains from one sample, sequenced in a study of post-analysis software for immune sequencing data. TCRdb used MiXCR to reprocess the PCR reads, holding one entry per CDR3 protein. The table lists 650,000 to 850,000 distinct CDR3 sequences, 53% of them singletons, with about 4.5% in the top ten. Sequencing was carried out using blood. The receptor set was obtained from a girl aged 5-17 years with multiple sclerosis. Both conserved end residues are part of each CDR3. The D gene is left open where the match is weak. Expanded clones are given a class, and other clones once, few, many or no size at all.

CDR3nt | CDR3aa | j_gene | v_gene | d_gene | abundance
TGTGCCAGCAGATCCGGGACAGGGTACTACGAGCAGTACTTC | CASRSGTGYYEQYF | TRBJ2-7 | TRBV7-2 | TRBD1 | .
TGTGCCAGCAGGCCCCCTAGCGGGAGGGCCAATGAGCAGTTCTTC | CASRPPSGRANEQFF | TRBJ2-1 | TRBV7-9 | TRBD2 | few
TGCAGCGTTGAAGTTTCAGGGCCCCTGAAGTTCTTC | CSVEVSGPLKFF | TRBJ2-1 | TRBV29-1 | . | few
TGCGCCGGCCGGACAGGGACGAACACTGAAGCTTTCTTT | CAGRTGTNTEAFF | TRBJ1-1 | TRBV10-2 | TRBD1 | .
TGTGCCAGCAGCTTGGGACCCTTTGGCTACACCTTC | CASSLGPFGYTF | TRBJ1-2 | TRBV7-9 | . | .
TGCGCCAGCAGCTCCGGCAATGAGCAGTTCTTC | CASSSGNEQFF | TRBJ2-1 | TRBV5-1 | . | many
TGTGCCAGCAGCCCCGGGTATGCGGACAAAAACATTCAGTACTTC | CASSPGYADKNIQYF | TRBJ2-4 | TRBV11-2 | . | few
TGCGCCAGCAGCCCAATTGACTCGACCGTAGGAGGCTACACCTTC | CASSPIDSTVGGYTF | TRBJ1-2 | TRBV5-1 | . | .
TGCAGCGTTGAAGTAGACCGCACTCCCGGGGCAGGGGCCAACGTCCTGACTTTC | CSVEVDRTPGAGANVLTF | TRBJ2-6 | TRBV29-1 | . | .
TGTGCCAGCAGTTACTCCTTTTCGAACAGGCCTAGTGGCTACACCTTC | CASSYSFSNRPSGYTF | TRBJ1-2 | TRBV6-5 | . | .
TGTGCCATCAGTGATCGGTCTAGCGGACACAATGAGCAGTTCTTC | CAISDRSSGHNEQFF | TRBJ2-1 | TRBV10-3 | TRBD2 | few
TGTGCCTGGAGTCGCGCCGGGACAGGGGGTATCTACGAGCAGTACTTC | CAWSRAGTGGIYEQYF | TRBJ2-7 | TRBV30 | TRBD1 | once
TGCAGTGCTAGAGATAGCGGGAGGGCCAACTACGAGCAGTACTTC | CSARDSGRANYEQYF | TRBJ2-7 | TRBV20-1 | TRBD2 | few
TGCAGTGCTAGGTCTACAACTAGCGGGAGCACAGATACGCAGTATTTT | CSARSTTSGSTDTQYF | TRBJ2-3 | TRBV20-1 | TRBD2 | few
TGTGCCATCAGTGAGTCGATGGGACCAGCCACTGATACGCAGTATTTT | CAISESMGPATDTQYF | TRBJ2-3 | TRBV10-3 | . | .
TGCAGTGCTCTCAGTCGCGGTAATGAAAAACTGTTTTTT | CSALSRGNEKLFF | TRBJ1-4 | TRBV20-1 | . | .
TGTGCCAGCAGTTACACCGGATCCGGGACGTCTAACTATGGCTACACCTTC | CASSYTGSGTSNYGYTF | TRBJ1-2 | TRBV6-5 | . | .
TGCGCCAGCAGGATTGGGACTAGCGGATACAATGAGCAGTTCTTC | CASRIGTSGYNEQFF | TRBJ2-1 | TRBV5-1 | TRBD2 | .
TGTGCCAGCAGTCCCGGGACAGGGACCTCCTACGAGCAGTACTTC | CASSPGTGTSYEQYF | TRBJ2-7 | TRBV27 | TRBD1 | .
TGTGCCAGCAGTATGACTAGCGGCCAAGAGACCCAGTACTTC | CASSMTSGQETQYF | TRBJ2-5 | TRBV6-1 | TRBD2 | .
TGCGCCAGCAGCTATGGTGACAGGGGGCCGACCTACGAGCAGTACTTC | CASSYGDRGPTYEQYF | TRBJ2-7 | TRBV5-1 | TRBD1 | .
TGCAGCGTTGGATTCCAGGGATGGGGTGGTGGCACAGATACGCAGTATTTT | CSVGFQGWGGGTDTQYF | TRBJ2-3 | TRBV29-1 | . | few
TGTGCCAGCAGCCTTAGCTACTTATTATCGGGGTTTGGCCACACCTTC | CASSLSYLLSGFGHTF | TRBJ1-2 | TRBV5-6 | . | .
TGTGCCAGCAGTTACCCCCAACTAGCGGGGGTAAAGAAAGAGACCCAGTACTTC | CASSYPQLAGVKKETQYF | TRBJ2-5 | TRBV6-5 | TRBD2 | .
TGTGCCAGCAGCCGTGGACCTGATAGACCCATTCAGTACTTC | CASSRGPDRPIQYF | TRBJ2-4 | TRBV5-4 | . | .
TGTGCCAGCTCGGCCACAGCGGGGGGAACCTACAATGAGCAGTTCTTC | CASSATAGGTYNEQFF | TRBJ2-1 | TRBV18 | TRBD2 | .
TGCAGCGCCGGGACTAGCGGGATTCGGGATGAGCAGTTCTTC | CSAGTSGIRDEQFF | TRBJ2-1 | TRBV29-1 | TRBD2 | few
TGCAGTACTACGACAGGGGGGGATTCACCCCTCCACTTT | CSTTTGGDSPLHF | TRBJ1-6 | TRBV20-1 | TRBD1 | few
TGTGCCACCAGCAGAACCCGACGGGAGACGTACCAAGAGACCCAGTACTTC | CATSRTRRETYQETQYF | TRBJ2-5 | TRBV15 | . | .
TGTGCCAGCAGGGTGAGGGTAGGCGGGGCCAACGTCCTGACTTTC | CASRVRVGGANVLTF | TRBJ2-6 | TRBV28 | . | once
TGTGCCAGCGGAACCCCGAGAGGGCTGGTCTACGAGCAGTACTTC | CASGTPRGLVYEQYF | TRBJ2-7 | TRBV6-6 | . | .
TGTGCCATCAACGGGGACCGCCAAGCCAATGAGCAGTACTTC | CAINGDRQANEQYF | TRBJ2-7 | TRBV10-3 | . | few
TGCAGCACGCAGGCGGGGACTGATAACTATGGCTACACCTTC | CSTQAGTDNYGYTF | TRBJ1-2 | TRBV29-1 | . | few
TGTGCCAGCAGACACCTCGGTGGGGACACCACAGGAGGTACTGAAGCTTTCTTT | CASRHLGGDTTGGTEAFF | TRBJ1-1 | TRBV6-1 | . | .
TGTGCCAGCAGTTACCCGTATCAGCCCCAGCATTTT | CASSYPYQPQHF | TRBJ1-5 | TRBV6-2/TRBV6-3 | . | .
TGTGCCATCAAACTGGACGGCAATGAGCAGTTCTTC | CAIKLDGNEQFF | TRBJ2-1 | TRBV10-3 | . | .